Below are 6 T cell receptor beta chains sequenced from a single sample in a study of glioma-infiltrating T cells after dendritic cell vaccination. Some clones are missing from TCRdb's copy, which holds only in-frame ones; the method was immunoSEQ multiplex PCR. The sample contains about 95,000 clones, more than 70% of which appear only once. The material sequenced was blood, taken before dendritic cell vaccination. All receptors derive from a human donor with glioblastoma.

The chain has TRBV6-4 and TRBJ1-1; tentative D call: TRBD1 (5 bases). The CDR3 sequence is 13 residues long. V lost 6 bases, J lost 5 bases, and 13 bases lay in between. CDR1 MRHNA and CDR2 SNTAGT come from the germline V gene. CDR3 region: CASRGAGGTEAFF. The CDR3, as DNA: TGTGCCAGCAGAGGAGCCGGGGGGACTGAAGCTTTCTTT.

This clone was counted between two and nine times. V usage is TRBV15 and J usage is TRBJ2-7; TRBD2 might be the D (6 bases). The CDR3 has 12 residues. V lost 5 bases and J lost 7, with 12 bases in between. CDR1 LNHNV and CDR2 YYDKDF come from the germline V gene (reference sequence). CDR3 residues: CATSGYRGEQYF. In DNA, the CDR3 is TGTGCCACCAGCGGATACCGGGGGGAGCAGTACTTC. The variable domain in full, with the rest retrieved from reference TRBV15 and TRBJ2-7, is DAMVIQNPRYQVTQFGKPVTLSCSQTLNHNVMYWYQQKSSQAPKLLFHYYDKDFNNEADTPDNFQSRRPNTSFCFLDIRSPGLGDTAMYLCATSGYRGEQYFGPGTRLTVT.

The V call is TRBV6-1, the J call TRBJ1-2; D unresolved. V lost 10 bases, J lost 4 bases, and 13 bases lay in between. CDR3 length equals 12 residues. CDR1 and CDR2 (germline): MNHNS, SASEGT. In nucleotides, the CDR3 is TGTGCCACTCAGACAACCACCTATGGCTACACCTTC. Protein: CATQTTTYGYTF.

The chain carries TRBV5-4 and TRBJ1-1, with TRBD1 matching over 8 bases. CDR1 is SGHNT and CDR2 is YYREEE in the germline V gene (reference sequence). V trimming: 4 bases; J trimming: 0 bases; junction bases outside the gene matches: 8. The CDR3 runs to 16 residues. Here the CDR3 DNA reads TGTGCCAGCAGCCCGGAGACAGGGGAAGTGAACACTGAAGCTTTCTTT. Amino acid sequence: CASSPETGEVNTEAFF.

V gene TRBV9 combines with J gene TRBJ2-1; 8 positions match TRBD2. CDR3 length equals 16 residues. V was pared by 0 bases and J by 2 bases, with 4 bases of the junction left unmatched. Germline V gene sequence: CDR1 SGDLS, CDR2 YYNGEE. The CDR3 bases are TGTGCCAGCAGCGTAGGTATTAGCGGGACCTACAATGAGCAGTTCTTC. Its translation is CASSVGISGTYNEQFF.

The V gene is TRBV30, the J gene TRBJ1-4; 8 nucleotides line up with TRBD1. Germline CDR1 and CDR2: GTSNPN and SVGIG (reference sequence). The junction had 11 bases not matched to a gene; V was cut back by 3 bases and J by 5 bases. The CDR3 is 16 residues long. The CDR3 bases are TGTGCCTGGAGATCCGGACAGGGAGTCGAAAATGAAAAACTGTTTTTT. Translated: CAWRSGQGVENEKLFF.